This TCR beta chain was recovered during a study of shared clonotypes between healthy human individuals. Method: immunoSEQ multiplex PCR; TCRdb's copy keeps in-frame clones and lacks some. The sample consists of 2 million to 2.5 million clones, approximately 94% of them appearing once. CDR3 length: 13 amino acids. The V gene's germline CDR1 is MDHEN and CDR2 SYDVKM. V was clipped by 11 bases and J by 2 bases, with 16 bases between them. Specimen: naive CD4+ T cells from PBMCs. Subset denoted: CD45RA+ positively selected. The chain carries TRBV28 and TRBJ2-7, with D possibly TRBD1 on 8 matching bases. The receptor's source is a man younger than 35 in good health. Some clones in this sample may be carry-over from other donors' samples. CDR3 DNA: TGTGCCGCGGGGGACAGGCTTCCCTACGAGCAGTACTTC. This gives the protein CAAGDRLPYEQYF.